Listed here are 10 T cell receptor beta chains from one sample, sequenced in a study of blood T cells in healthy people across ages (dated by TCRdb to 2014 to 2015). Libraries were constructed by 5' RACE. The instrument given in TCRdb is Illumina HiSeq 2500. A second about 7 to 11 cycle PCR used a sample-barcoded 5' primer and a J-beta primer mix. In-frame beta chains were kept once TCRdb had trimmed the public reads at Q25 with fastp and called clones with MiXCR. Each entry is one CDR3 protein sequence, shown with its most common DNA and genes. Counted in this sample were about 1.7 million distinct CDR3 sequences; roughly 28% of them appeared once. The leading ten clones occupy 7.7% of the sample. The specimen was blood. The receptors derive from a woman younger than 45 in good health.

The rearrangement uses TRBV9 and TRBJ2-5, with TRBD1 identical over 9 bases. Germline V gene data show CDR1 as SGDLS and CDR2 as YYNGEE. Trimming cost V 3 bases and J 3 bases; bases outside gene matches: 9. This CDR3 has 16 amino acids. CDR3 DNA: TGTGCCAGCAGCGGAGGACTCTGGACAGGGGAAGAGACCCAGTACTTC. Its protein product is CASSGGLWTGEETQYF.

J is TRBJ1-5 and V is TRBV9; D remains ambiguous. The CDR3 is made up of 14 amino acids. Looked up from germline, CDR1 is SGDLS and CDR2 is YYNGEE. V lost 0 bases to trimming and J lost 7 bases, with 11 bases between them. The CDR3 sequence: CASSVGPEDQPQHF. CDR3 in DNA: TGTGCCAGCAGCGTAGGACCTGAGGACCAGCCCCAGCATTTT.

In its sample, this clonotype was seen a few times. The CDR3 DNA reads TGTGCCAGCAGTTTATGGGGGGTTAATGAGCAGTTCTTC. Translation: CASSLWGVNEQFF. The chain links TRBV12-3 or TRBV12-4 to TRBJ2-1; D is perhaps TRBD2 (6 bases). Trimming shortened V by 2 bases and J by 7 bases, and 9 bases separated the two germline ends. The CDR3 has 13 residues.

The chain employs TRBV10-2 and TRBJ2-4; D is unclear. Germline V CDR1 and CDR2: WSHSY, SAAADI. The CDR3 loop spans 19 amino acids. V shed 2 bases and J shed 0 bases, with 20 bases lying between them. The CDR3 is CASSEADSKPFLAKNIQYF. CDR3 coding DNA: TGCGCCAGCAGTGAGGCAGACTCCAAGCCCTTTCTAGCCAAAAACATTCAGTACTTC.

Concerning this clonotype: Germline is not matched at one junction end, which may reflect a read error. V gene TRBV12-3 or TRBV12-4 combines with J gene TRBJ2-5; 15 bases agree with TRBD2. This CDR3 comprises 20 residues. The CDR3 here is CANSFPGLAGGPSTYNEQYF. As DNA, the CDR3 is TGTGCCAACAGTTTCCCGGGACTAGCGGGGGGACCCTCGACATACAATGAGCAGTACTTC.

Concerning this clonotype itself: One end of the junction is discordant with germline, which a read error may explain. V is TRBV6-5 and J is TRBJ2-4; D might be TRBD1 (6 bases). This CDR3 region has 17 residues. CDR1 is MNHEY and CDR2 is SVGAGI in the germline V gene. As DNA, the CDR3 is TGTGCCAGCAGTTCCCGCCTGGGACAAGGAGATAGAAACGTTCAGTACTTC. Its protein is CASSSRLGQGDRNVQYF.

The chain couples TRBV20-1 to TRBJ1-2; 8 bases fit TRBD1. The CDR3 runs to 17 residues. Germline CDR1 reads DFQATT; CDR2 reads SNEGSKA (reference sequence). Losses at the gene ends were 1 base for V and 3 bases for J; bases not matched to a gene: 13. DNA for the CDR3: TGCAGTGCTAGAGGTATAGCCACAGGGGGGCGAGACTATGGCTACACCTTC. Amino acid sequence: CSARGIATGGRDYGYTF.

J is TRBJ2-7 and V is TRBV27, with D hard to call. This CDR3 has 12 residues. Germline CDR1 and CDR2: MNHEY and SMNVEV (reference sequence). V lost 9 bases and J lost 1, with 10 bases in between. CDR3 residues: CASWGGSYEQYF. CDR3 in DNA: TGTGCCAGTTGGGGTGGATCCTACGAGCAGTACTTC.

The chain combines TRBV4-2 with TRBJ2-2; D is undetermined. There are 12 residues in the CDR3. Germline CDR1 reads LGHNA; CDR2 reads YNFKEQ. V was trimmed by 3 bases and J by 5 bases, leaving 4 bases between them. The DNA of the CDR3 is TGTGCCAGCAGCCACGCGACCGGGGAGCTGTTTTTT. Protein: CASSHATGELFF.

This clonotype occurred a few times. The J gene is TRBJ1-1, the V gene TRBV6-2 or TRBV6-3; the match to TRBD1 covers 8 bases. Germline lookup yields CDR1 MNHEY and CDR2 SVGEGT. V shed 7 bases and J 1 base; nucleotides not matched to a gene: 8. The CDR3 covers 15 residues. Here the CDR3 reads CASTPGQGANTEAFF. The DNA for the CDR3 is TGTGCCAGCACCCCGGGGCAGGGGGCGAACACTGAAGCTTTCTTT.